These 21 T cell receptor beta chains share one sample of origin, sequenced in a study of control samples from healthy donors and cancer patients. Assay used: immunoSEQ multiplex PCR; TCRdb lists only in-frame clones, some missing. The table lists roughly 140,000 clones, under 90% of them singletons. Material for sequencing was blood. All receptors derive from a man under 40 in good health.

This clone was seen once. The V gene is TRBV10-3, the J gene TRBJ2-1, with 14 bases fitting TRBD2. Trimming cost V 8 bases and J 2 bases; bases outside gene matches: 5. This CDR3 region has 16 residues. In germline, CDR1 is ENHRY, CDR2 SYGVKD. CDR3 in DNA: TGTGCCATCGGGACTAGCGGGGGAGGAACCTACAATGAGCAGTTCTTC. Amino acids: CAIGTSGGGTYNEQFF.

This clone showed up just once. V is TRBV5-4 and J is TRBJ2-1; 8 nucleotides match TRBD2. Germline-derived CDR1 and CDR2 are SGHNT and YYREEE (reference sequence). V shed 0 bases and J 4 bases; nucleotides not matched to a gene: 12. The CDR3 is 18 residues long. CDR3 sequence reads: CASSLEVLAGFIYNEQFF. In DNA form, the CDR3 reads TGTGCCAGCAGCTTGGAAGTTTTAGCGGGATTTATTTACAATGAGCAGTTCTTC.

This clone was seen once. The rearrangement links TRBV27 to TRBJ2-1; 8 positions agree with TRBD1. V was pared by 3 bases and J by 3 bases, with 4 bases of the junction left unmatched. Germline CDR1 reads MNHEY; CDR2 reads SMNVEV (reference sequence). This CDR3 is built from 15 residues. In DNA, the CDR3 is TGTGCCAGCAGTTTCCGGACAGGGTTCTACAATGAGCAGTTCTTC. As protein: CASSFRTGFYNEQFF.

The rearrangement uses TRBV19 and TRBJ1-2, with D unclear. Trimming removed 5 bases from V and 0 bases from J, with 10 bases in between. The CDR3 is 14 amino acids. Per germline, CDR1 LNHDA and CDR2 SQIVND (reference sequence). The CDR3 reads CASSPPLANYGYTF. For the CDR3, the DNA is TGTGCCAGTAGTCCCCCACTGGCTAACTATGGCTACACCTTC.

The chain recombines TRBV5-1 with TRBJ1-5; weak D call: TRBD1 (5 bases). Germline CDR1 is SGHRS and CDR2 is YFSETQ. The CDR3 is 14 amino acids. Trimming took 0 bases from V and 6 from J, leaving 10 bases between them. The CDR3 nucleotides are TGCGCCAGCAGCTTGGGTCAGGGAGGTCAGCCCCAGCATTTT. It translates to CASSLGQGGQPQHF.

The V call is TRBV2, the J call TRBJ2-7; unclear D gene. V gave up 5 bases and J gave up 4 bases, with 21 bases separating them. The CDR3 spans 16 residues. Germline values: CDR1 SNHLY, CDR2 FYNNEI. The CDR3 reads CASSPRTNPTVYEQYF. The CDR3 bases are TGTGCCAGCAGTCCCAGGACGAATCCGACTGTGTACGAGCAGTACTTC.

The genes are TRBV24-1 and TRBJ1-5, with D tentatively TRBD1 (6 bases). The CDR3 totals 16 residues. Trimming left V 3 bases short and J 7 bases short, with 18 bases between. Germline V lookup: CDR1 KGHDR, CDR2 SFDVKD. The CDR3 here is CATSDVGGGGVQPQHF. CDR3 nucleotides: TGTGCCACCAGTGATGTCGGCGGGGGCGGGGTGCAGCCCCAGCATTTT.

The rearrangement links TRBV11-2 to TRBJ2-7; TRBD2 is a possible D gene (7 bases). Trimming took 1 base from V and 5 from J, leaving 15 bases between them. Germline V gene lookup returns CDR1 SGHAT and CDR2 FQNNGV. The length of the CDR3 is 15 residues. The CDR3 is CASSLAGGGAHEQYF. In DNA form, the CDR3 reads TGTGCCAGCAGCTTAGCTGGTGGGGGGGCCCACGAGCAGTACTTC.

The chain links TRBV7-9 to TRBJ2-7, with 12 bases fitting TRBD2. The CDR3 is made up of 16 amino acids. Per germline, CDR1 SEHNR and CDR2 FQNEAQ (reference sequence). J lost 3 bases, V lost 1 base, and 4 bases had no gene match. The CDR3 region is CASSLETSGGYYEQYF. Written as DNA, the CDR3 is TGTGCCAGCAGCTTAGAGACTAGCGGGGGATACTACGAGCAGTACTTC.

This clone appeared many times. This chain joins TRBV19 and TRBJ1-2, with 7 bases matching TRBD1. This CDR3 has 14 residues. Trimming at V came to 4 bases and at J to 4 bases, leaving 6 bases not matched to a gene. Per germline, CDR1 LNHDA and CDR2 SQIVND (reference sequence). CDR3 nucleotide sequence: TGTGCCAGTAGTAGGGGAGACAGGGTCTATGGCTACACCTTC. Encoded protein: CASSRGDRVYGYTF.

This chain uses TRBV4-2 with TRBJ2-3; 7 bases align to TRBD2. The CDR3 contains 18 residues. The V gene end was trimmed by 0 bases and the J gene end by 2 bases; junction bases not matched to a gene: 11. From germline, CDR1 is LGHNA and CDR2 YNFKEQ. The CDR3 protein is CASSQDPQELAYTDTQYF. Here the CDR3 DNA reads TGTGCCAGCAGCCAAGATCCGCAGGAACTAGCGTACACAGATACGCAGTATTTT.

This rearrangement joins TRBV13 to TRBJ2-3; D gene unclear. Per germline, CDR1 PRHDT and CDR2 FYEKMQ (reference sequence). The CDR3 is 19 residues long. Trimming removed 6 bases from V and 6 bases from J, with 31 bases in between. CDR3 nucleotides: TGTGCCAGCAGTTCGGGTAAAAGAGTCTCTAGAATGTCGTTGGATACGCAGTATTTT. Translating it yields CASSSGKRVSRMSLDTQYF.

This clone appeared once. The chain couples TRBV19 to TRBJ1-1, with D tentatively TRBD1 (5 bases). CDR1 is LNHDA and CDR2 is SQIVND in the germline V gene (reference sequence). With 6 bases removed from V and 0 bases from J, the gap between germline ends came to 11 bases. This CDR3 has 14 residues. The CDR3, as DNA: TGTGCCAGTAGCGCAGACAGCATGAACACTGAAGCTTTCTTT. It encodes CASSADSMNTEAFF.

For the CDR3, the DNA is TGTGCCACCACCACCCGTAGGACAGCGCCGGGGGAGCAGTTCTTC. This encodes CATTTRRTAPGEQFF. The chain employs TRBV15 and TRBJ2-1, with D tentatively TRBD1 (6 bases). Germline lookup yields CDR1 LNHNV and CDR2 YYDKDF (reference sequence). The CDR3 loop spans 15 amino acids. V lost 7 bases and J lost 10, with 23 bases in between.

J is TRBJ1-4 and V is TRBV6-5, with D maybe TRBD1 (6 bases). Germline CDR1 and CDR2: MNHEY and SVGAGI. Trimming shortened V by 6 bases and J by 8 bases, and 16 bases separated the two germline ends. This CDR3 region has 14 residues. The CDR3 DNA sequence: TGTGCCAGCAGCCTAGAGGGGGGAGACGAAAAACTGTTTTTT. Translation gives CASSLEGGDEKLFF.

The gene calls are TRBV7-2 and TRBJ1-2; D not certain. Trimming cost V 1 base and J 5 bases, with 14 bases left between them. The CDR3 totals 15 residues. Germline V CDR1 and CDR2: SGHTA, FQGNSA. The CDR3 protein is CASSLGPGRSYGYTF. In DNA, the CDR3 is TGTGCCAGCAGCTTAGGGCCCGGACGGAGTTATGGCTACACCTTC. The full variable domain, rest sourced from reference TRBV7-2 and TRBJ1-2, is GAGVSQSPSNKVTEKGKDVELRCDPISGHTALYWYRQSLGQGLEFLIYFQGNSAPDKSGLPSDRFSAERTGGSVSTLTIQRTQQEDSAVYLCASSLGPGRSYGYTFGSGTRLTVV.

In DNA form, the CDR3 reads TGTGCCAGTAGGTCCGGAGAGAGCGCTGGAAACACCATATATTTT. As protein: CASRSGESAGNTIYF. This chain joins TRBV19 and TRBJ1-3; D remains unclear. The CDR3 spans 15 residues. Trimming left V 6 bases short and J 2 bases short, with 14 bases between. Germline values: CDR1 LNHDA, CDR2 SQIVND (reference sequence). The full variable domain, in which reference TRBV19 and TRBJ1-3 provide the parts outside the CDR3, is DGGITQSPKYLFRKEGQNVTLSCEQNLNHDAMYWYRQDPGQGLRLIYYSQIVNDFQKGDIAEGYSVSREKKESFPLTVTSAQKNPTAFYLCASRSGESAGNTIYFGEGSWLTVV.

CDR3 sequence: CASNPGGKRAEAFF. The CDR3 coding sequence is TGTGCCAGCAACCCGGGAGGAAAAAGGGCTGAAGCTTTCTTT. The V and J genes are TRBV5-4 and TRBJ1-1, with D unclear. V lost 6 bases and J lost 6, with 18 bases in between. Germline V gene data show CDR1 as SGHNT and CDR2 as YYREEE (reference sequence). CDR3 length: 14 amino acids.

CDR3 residues: CASSNSGISGNTIYF. CDR3 nucleotide sequence: TGTGCCAGCAGTAACAGTGGCATCTCTGGAAACACCATATATTTT. The chain combines TRBV6-5 with TRBJ1-3, with no clear D. CDR3 length: 15 residues. CDR1 and CDR2 (germline): MNHEY, SVGAGI. The ends were cut back, 5 bases at V and 0 bases at J, with 11 bases in the middle.

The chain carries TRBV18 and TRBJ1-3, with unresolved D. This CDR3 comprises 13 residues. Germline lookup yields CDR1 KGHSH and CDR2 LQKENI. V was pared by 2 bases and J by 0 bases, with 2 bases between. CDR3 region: CASSPNSGNTIYF. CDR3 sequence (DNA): TGTGCCAGCTCACCAAACTCTGGAAACACCATATATTTT.

The chain's CDR3 is CASSILSGEGYTF. The CDR3 DNA is TGTGCCAGTAGTATTCTCAGTGGAGAGGGCTACACCTTC. The chain employs TRBV19 and TRBJ1-2, with D uncertain. The germline V and J ends were trimmed by 3 bases and 8 bases, with 13 bases remaining between them. The CDR3 is made up of 13 amino acids. Germline CDR1 LNHDA, CDR2 SQIVND (reference sequence). Complete variable domain (other parts from reference TRBV19 and TRBJ1-2): DGGITQSPKYLFRKEGQNVTLSCEQNLNHDAMYWYRQDPGQGLRLIYYSQIVNDFQKGDIAEGYSVSREKKESFPLTVTSAQKNPTAFYLCASSILSGEGYTFGSGTRLTVV.